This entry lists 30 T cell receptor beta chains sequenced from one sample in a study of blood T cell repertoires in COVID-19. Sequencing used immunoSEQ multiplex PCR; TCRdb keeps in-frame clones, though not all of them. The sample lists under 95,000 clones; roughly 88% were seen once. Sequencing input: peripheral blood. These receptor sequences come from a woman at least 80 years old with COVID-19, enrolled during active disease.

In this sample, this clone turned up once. The CDR3 sequence: CASSSQETQYF. CDR3 coding DNA: TGCGCCAGCAGCTCGCAAGAGACCCAGTACTTC. The J gene is TRBJ2-5, the V gene TRBV5-1; D not resolved. Germline-derived CDR1 and CDR2 are SGHRS and YFSETQ. The V gene lost 3 bases and the J gene lost 2 bases, with 2 bases spanning the gap. CDR3 length: 11 residues.

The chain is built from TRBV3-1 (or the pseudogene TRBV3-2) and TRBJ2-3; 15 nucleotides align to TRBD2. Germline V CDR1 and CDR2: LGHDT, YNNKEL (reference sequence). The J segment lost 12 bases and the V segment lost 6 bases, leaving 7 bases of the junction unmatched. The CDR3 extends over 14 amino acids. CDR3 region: CASSLGLAGGPQYF. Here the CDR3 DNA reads TGTGCCAGCAGTCTGGGACTAGCGGGGGGCCCTCAGTATTTT.

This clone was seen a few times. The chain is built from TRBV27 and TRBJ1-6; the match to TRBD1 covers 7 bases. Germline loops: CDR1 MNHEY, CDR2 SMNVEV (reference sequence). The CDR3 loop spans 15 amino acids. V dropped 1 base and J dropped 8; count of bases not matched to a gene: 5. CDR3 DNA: TGTGCCAGCAGTTTATTCGGACAGGATTATTCACCCCTCCACTTT. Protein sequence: CASSLFGQDYSPLHF.

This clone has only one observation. The CDR3 sequence: CASSRTSGSSYEQYF. The CDR3 coding sequence is TGCGCCAGCAGCCGTACTAGCGGGAGCTCCTACGAGCAGTACTTC. The chain is built from TRBV5-1 and TRBJ2-7; 11 bases line up with TRBD2. The CDR3 has 15 amino acids. The junction had 3 bases not matched to a gene; V was cut back by 4 bases and J by 0 bases. Germline lookup yields CDR1 SGHRS and CDR2 YFSETQ.

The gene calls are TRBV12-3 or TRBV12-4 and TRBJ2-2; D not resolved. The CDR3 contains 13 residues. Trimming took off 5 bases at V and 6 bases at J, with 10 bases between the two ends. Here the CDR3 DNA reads TGTGCCAGCAGTCCCTCTAACTCCGGGGAGCTGTTTTTT. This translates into CASSPSNSGELFF.

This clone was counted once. Here the CDR3 DNA reads TGTGCCAGCAGCGGGGGACAGGGGGAAGCTTACTTC. Amino acid sequence: CASSGGQGEAYF. This chain links TRBV5-6 with TRBJ2-7, with 11 bases fitting TRBD1. The CDR3 has 12 amino acids. The V gene end was trimmed by 4 bases and the J gene end by 13 bases; junction bases not matched to a gene: 7. The germline V gene encodes CDR1 SGHDT and CDR2 YYEEEE. The variable domain in full, with the rest retrieved from reference TRBV5-6 and TRBJ2-7, is DAGVTQSPTHLIKTRGQQVTLRCSPKSGHDTVSWYQQALGQGPQFIFQYYEEEERQRGNFPDRFSGHQFPNYSSELNVNALLLGDSALYLCASSGGQGEAYFGPGTRLTVT.

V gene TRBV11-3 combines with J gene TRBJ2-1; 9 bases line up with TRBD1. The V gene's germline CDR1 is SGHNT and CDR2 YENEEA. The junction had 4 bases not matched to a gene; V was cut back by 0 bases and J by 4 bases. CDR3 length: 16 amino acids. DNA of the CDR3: TGTGCCAGCAGCTTAGATCCCGGGACAGGGTACAATGAGCAGTTCTTC. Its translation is CASSLDPGTGYNEQFF.

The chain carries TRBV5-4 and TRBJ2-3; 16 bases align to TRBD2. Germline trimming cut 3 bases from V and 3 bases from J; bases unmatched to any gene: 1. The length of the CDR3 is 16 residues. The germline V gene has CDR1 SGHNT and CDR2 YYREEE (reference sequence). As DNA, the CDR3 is TGTGCCAGCAGCTCGGGACTAGCGGGGGGGACAGATACGCAGTATTTT. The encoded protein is CASSSGLAGGTDTQYF.

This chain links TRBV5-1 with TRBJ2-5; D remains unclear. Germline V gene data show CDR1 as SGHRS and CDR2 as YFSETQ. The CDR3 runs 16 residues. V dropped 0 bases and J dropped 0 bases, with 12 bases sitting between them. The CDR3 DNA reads TGCGCCAGCAGCTTGGCTTCCACACCATACCAAGAGACCCAGTACTTC. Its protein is CASSLASTPYQETQYF. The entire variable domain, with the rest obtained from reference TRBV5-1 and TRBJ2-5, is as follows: KAGVTQTPRYLIKTRGQQVTLSCSPISGHRSVSWYQQTPGQGLQFLFEYFSETQRNKGNFPGRFSGRQFSNSRSEMNVSTLELGDSALYLCASSLASTPYQETQYFGPGTRLLVL.

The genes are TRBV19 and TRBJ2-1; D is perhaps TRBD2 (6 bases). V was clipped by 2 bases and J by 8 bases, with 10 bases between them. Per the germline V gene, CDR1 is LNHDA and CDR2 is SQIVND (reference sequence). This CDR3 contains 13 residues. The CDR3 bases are TGTGCCAGTAGTATAAACGGGAGAGATGAGCAGTTCTTC. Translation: CASSINGRDEQFF.

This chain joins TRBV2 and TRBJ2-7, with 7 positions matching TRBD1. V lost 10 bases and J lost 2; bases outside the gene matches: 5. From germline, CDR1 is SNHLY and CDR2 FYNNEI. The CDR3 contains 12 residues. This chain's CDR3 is CAKGQVTYEQYF. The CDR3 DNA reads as TGTGCCAAAGGACAGGTAACCTACGAGCAGTACTTC.

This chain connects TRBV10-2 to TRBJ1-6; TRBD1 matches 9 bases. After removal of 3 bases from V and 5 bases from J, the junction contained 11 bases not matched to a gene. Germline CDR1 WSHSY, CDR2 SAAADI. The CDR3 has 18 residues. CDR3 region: CASSEDGTGYSHNSPLHF. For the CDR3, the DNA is TGCGCCAGCAGTGAAGATGGGACAGGGTATTCCCATAATTCACCCCTCCACTTT.

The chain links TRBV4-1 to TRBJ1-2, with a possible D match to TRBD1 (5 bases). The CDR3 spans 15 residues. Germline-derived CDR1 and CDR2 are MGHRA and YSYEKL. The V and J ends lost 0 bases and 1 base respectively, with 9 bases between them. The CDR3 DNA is TGCGCCAGCAGCCAAGATCAGGGTCGTAACTATGGCTACACCTTC. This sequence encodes CASSQDQGRNYGYTF.

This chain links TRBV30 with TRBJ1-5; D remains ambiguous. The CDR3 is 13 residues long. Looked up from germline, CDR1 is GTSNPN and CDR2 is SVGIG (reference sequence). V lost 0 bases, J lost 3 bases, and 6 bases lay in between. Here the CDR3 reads CAWSVQNNQPQHF. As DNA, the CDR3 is TGTGCCTGGAGTGTTCAGAACAATCAGCCCCAGCATTTT.

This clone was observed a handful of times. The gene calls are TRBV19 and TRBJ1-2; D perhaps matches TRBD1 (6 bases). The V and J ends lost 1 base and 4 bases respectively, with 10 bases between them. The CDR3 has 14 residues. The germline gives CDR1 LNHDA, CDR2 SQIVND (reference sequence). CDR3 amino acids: CASSIVARGYGYTF. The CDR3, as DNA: TGTGCCAGTAGTATAGTTGCCAGGGGCTATGGCTACACCTTC.

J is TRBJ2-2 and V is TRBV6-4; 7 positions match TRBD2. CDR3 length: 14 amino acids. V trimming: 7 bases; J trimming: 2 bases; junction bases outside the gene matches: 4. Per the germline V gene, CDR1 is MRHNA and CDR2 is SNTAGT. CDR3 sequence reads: CASKLAENTGELFF. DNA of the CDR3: TGTGCCAGCAAGCTAGCGGAAAACACCGGGGAGCTGTTTTTT.

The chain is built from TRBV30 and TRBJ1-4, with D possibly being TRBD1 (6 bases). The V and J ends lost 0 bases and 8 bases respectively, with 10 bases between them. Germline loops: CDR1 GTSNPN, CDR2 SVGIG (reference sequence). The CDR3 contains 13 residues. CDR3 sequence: CAWSVDRVEKLFF. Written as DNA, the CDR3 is TGTGCCTGGAGTGTGGACAGAGTGGAAAAACTGTTTTTT.

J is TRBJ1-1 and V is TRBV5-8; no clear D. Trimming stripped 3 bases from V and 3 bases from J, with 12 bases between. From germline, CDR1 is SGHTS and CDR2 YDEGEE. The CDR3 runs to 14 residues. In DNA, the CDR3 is TGTGCCAGCAGCTCGAGGCACGGAGACACTGAAGCTTTCTTT. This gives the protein CASSSRHGDTEAFF.

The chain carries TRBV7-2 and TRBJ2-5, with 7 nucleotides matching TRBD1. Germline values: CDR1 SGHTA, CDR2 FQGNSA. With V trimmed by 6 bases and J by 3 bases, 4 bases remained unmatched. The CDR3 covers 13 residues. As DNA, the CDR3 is TGTGCCAGCAGTCCGGGGACAGAAGAGACCCAGTACTTC. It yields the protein CASSPGTEETQYF.

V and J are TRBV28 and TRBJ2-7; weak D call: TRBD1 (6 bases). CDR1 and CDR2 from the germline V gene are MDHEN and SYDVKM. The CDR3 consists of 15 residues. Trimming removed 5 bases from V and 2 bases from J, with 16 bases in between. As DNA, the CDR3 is TGTGCCAGCAGTCCGCTAACAGGGATCGCCTACGAGCAGTACTTC. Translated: CASSPLTGIAYEQYF.

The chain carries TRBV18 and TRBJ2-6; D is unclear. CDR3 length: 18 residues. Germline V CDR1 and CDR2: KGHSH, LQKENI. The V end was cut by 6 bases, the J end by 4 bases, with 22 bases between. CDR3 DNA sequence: TGTGCCAGCTCGCGTCCCGGGTCCCCCGGAGTGGGGGCCAACGTCCTGACTTTC. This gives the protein CASSRPGSPGVGANVLTF.

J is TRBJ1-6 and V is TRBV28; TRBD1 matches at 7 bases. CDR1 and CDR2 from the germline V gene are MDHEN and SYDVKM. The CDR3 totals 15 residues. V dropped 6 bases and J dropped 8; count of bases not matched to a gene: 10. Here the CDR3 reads CASRSMTGWDSPLHF. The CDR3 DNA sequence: TGTGCCAGCAGGTCGATGACAGGGTGGGATTCACCCCTCCACTTT. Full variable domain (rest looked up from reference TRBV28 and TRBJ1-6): DVKVTQSSRYLVKRTGEKVFLECVQDMDHENMFWYRQDPGLGLRLIYFSYDVKMKEKGDIPEGYSVSREKKERFSLILESASTNQTSMYLCASRSMTGWDSPLHFGNGTRLTVT.

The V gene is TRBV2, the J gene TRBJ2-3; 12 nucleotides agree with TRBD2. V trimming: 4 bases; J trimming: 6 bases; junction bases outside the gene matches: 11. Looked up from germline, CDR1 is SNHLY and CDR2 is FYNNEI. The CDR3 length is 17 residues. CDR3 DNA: TGTGCCAGCAGTGTCCCTAGCGGGGGGGCTTTGGTGGATACGCAGTATTTT. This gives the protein CASSVPSGGALVDTQYF.

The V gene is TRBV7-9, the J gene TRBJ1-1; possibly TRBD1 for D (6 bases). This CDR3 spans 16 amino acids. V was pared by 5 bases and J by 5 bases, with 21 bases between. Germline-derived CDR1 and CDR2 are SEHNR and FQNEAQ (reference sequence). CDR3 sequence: CASSPLLGRGRTEAFF. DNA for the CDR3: TGTGCCAGCAGCCCCCTTTTGGGCAGGGGTAGGACTGAAGCTTTCTTT. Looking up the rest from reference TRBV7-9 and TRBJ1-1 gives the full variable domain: DTGVSQNPRHKITKRGQNVTFRCDPISEHNRLYWYRQTLGQGPEFLTYFQNEAQLEKSRLLSDRFSAERPKGSFSTLEIQRTEQGDSAMYLCASSPLLGRGRTEAFFGQGTRLTVV.

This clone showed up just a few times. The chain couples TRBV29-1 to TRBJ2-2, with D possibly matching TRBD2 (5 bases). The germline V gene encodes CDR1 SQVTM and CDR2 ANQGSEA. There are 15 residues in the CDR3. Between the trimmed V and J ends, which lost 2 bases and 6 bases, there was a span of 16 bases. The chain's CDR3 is CSVERVRGGSGELFF. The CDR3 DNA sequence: TGCAGCGTTGAACGGGTCCGGGGTGGCTCCGGGGAGCTGTTTTTT.

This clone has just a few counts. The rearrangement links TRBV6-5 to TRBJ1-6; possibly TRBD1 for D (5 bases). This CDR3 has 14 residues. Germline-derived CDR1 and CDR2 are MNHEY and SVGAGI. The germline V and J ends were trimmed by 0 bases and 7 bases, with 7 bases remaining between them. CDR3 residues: CASSYSGGNSPLHF. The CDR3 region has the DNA TGTGCCAGCAGTTACTCGGGGGGGAATTCACCCCTCCACTTT.

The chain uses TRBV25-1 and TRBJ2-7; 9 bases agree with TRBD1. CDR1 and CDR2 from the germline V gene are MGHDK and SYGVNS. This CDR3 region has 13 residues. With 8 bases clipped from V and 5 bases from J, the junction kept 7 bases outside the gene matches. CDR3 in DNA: TGTGCCAGCCGGGGACAGGGTGGGGACGAGCAGTACTTC. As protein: CASRGQGGDEQYF.

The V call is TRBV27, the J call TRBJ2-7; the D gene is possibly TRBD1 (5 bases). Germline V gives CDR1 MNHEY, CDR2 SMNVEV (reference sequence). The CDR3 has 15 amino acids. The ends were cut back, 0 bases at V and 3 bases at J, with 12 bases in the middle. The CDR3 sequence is CASSLSISGIYEQYF. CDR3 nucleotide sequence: TGTGCCAGCAGTTTATCGATATCAGGGATCTACGAGCAGTACTTC.

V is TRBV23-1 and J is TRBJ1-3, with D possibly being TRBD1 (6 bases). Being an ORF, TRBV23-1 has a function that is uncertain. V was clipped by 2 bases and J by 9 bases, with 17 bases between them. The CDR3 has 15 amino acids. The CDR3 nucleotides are TGCGCCAGCAGTCAAAAGGACAGCACCGAATCCACCATATATTTT. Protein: CASSQKDSTESTIYF.

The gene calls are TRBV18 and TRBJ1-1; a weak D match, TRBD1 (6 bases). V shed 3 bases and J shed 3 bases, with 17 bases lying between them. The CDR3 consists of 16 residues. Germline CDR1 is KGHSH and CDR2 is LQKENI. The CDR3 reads CASSPLDRGSDTEAFF. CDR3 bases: TGTGCCAGCTCACCGTTGGACAGAGGTTCCGACACTGAAGCTTTCTTT.